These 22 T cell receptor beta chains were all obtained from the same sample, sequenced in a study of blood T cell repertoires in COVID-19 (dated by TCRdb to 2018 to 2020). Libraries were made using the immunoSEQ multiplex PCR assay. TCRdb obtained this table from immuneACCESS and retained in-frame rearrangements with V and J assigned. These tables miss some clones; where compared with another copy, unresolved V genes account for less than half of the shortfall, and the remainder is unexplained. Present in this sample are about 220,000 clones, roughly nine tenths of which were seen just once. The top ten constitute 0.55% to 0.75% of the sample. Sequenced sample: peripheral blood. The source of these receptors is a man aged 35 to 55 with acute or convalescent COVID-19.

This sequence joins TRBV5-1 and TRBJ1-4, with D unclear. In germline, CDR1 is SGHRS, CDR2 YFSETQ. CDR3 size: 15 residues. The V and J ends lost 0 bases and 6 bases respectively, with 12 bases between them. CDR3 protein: CASSLGSGADEKLFF. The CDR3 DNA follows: TGCGCCAGCAGCTTGGGTTCCGGAGCCGATGAAAAACTGTTTTTT.

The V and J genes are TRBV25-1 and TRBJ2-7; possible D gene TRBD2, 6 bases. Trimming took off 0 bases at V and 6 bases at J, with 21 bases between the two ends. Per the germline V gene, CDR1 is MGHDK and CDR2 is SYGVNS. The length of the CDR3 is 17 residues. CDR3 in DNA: TGTGCCAGCAGTGAATATGAAGATTGGAGGGTCCCGGGCGAGCAGTACTTC. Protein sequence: CASSEYEDWRVPGEQYF.

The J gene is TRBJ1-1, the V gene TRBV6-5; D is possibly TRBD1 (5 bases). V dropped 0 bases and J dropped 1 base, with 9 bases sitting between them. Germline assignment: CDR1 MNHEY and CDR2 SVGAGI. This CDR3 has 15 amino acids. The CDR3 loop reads CASSYSMGGNTEAFF. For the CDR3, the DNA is TGTGCCAGCAGTTACTCGATGGGGGGGAACACTGAAGCTTTCTTT.

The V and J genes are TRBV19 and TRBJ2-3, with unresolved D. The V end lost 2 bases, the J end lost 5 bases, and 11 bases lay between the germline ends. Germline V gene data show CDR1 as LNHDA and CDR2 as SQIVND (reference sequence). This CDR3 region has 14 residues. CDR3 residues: CASSIMSSGDTQYF. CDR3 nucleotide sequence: TGTGCCAGTAGTATAATGAGCTCGGGAGATACGCAGTATTTT. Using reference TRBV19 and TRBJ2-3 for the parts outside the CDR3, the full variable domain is DGGITQSPKYLFRKEGQNVTLSCEQNLNHDAMYWYRQDPGQGLRLIYYSQIVNDFQKGDIAEGYSVSREKKESFPLTVTSAQKNPTAFYLCASSIMSSGDTQYFGPGTRLTVL.

CDR3 region: CASSLGIATNNEQFF. The DNA for the CDR3 is TGTGCCAGCAGCTTAGGCATAGCGACAAACAATGAGCAGTTCTTC. The rearrangement uses TRBV7-3 and TRBJ2-1; D possibly corresponds to TRBD2 (5 bases). This CDR3 is built from 15 residues. CDR1 and CDR2 from the germline V gene are SGHTA and FQGTGA. V was cut by 2 bases and J by 5 bases, with 13 bases left in between.

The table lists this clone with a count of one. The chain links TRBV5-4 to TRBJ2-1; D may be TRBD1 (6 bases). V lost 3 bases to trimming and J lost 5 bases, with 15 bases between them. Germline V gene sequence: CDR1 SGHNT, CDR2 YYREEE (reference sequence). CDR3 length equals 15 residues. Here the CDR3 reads CASSSKQGSDNEQFF. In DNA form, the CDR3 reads TGTGCCAGCAGCTCGAAACAGGGAAGCGACAATGAGCAGTTCTTC.

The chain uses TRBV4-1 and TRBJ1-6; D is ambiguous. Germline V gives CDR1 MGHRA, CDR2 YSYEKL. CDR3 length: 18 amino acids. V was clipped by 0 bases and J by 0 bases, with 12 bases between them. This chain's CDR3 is CASSQDQTVSSYNSPLHF. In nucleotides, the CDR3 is TGCGCCAGCAGCCAAGACCAGACTGTGAGCTCCTATAATTCACCCCTCCACTTT.

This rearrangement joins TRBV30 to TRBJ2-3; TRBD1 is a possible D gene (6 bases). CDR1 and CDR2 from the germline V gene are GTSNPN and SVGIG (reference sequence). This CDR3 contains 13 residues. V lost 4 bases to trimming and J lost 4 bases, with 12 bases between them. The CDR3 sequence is CAWTTGPADTQYF. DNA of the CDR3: TGTGCCTGGACGACAGGCCCCGCAGATACGCAGTATTTT.

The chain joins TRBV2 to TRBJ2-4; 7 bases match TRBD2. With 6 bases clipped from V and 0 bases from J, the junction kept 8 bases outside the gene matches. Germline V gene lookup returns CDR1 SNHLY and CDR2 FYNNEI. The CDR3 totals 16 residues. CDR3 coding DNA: TGTGCCAGCAGGGTGGAGGTAGCGGGAGCCAAAAACATTCAGTACTTC. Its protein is CASRVEVAGAKNIQYF. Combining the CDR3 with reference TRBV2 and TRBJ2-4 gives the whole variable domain EPEVTQTPSHQVTQMGQEVILRCVPISNHLYFYWYRQILGQKVEFLVSFYNNEISEKSEIFDDQFSVERPDGSNFTLKIRSTKLEDSAMYFCASRVEVAGAKNIQYFGAGTRLSVL.

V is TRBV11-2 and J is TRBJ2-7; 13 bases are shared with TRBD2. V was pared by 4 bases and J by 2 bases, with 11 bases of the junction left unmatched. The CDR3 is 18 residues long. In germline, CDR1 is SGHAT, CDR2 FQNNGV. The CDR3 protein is CASSSPTSGRTSAYEQYF. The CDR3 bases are TGTGCCAGCAGCTCTCCGACTAGCGGGAGGACCAGCGCCTACGAGCAGTACTTC.

The CDR3: CASSWGGPYNEQFF. CDR3 coding DNA: TGTGCCAGCAGCTGGGGGGGGCCCTACAATGAGCAGTTCTTC. The V call is TRBV11-3, the J call TRBJ2-1; possible D gene TRBD2, 7 bases. The germline V and J ends were trimmed by 4 bases and 2 bases, with 9 bases remaining between them. The CDR3 sequence is 14 residues long. Germline V gene lookup returns CDR1 SGHNT and CDR2 YENEEA.

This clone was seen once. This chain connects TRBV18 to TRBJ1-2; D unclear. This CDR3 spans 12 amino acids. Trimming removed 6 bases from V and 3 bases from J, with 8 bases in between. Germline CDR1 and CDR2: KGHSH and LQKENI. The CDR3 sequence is CASSESDYGYTF. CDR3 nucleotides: TGTGCCAGCTCCGAATCAGACTATGGCTACACCTTC. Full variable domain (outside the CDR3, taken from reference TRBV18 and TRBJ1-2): NAGVMQNPRHLVRRRGQEARLRCSPMKGHSHVYWYRQLPEEGLKFMVYLQKENIIDESGMPKERFSAEFPKEGPSILRIQQVVRGDSAAYFCASSESDYGYTFGSGTRLTVV.

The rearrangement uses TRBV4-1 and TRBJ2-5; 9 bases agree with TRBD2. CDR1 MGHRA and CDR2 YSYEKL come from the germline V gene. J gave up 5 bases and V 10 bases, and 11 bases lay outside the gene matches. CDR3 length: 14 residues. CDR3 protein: CATSFSGRGETQYF. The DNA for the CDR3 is TGCGCCACCTCTTTTAGCGGGAGAGGGGAGACCCAGTACTTC.

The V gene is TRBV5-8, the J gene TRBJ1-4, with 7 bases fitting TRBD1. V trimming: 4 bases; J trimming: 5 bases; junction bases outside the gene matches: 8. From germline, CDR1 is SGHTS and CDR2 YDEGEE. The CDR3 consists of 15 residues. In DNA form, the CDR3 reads TGTGCCAGCAGCCCCGGGGACAGAAAAAATGAAAAACTGTTTTTT. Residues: CASSPGDRKNEKLFF.

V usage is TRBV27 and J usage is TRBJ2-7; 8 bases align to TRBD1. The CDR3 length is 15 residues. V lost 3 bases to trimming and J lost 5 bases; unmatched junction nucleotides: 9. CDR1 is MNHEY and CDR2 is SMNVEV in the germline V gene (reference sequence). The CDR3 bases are TGTGCCAGCAGTTTCAGCAGGGGGCGCGTAGACGAGCAGTACTTC. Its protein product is CASSFSRGRVDEQYF.

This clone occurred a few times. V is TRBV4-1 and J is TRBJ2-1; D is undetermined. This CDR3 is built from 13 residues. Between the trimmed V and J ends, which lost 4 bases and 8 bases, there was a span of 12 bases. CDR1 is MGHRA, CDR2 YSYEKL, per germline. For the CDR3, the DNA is TGCGCCAGCAGCCGTTCCCAGTACGATGAGCAGTTCTTC. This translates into CASSRSQYDEQFF.

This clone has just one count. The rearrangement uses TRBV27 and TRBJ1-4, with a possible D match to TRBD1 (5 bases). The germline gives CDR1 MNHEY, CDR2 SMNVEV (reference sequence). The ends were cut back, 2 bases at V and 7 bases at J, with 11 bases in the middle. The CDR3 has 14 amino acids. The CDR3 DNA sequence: TGTGCCAGCAGTTTAACCGGGGGGGTTGAAAAACTGTTTTTT. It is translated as CASSLTGGVEKLFF.

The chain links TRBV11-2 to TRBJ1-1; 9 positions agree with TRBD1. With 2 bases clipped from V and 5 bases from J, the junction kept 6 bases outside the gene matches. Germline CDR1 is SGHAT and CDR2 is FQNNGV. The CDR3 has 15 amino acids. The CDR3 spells CASSLLQGARTEAFF. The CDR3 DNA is TGTGCCAGCAGCTTATTACAGGGGGCGCGGACTGAAGCTTTCTTT. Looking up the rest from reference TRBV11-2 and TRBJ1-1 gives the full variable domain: EAGVAQSPRYKIIEKRQSVAFWCNPISGHATLYWYQQILGQGPKLLIQFQNNGVVDDSQLPKDRFSAERLKGVDSTLKIQPAKLEDSAVYLCASSLLQGARTEAFFGQGTRLTVV.

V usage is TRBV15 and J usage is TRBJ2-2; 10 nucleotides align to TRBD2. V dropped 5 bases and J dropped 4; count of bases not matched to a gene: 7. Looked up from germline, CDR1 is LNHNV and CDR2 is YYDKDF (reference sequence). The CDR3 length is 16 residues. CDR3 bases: TGTGCCACCAGCGCCACCAGCGGGAGGGGCACCGGGGAGCTGTTTTTT. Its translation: CATSATSGRGTGELFF.

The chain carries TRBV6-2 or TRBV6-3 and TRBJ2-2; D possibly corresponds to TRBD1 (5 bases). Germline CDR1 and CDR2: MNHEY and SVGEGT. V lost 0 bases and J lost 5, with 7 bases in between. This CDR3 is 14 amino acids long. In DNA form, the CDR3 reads TGTGCCAGCAGTTACTCAAGGGGAACCGGGGAGCTGTTTTTT. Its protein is CASSYSRGTGELFF.

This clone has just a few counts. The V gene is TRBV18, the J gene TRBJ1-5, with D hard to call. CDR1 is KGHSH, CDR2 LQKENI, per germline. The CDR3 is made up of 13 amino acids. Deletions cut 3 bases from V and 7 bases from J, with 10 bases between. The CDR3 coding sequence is TGTGCCAGCTCACCCTCCTCCGCGCAGCCCCAGCATTTT. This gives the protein CASSPSSAQPQHF.

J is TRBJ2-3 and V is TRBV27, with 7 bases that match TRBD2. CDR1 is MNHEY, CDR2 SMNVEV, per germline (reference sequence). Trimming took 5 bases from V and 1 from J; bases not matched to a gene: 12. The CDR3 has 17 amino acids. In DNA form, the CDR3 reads TGTGCCAGCAGTCCGCGGACTGGCGCGGGAGGCACAGATACGCAGTATTTT. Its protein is CASSPRTGAGGTDTQYF.